The 22 T cell receptor beta chains below were found in one sample sequenced in a study of blood T cell repertoires in COVID-19. Some clones are missing from TCRdb's copy, which holds only in-frame ones; the method was immunoSEQ multiplex PCR. The table includes around 56,000 clones, about 89% detected once. Sequencing was done on a sample of peripheral blood. Source of these receptors: a man in his fifties or sixties with active or convalescent COVID-19.

The V gene is TRBV28, the J gene TRBJ1-4; TRBD1 matches at 7 bases. Germline-derived CDR1 and CDR2 are MDHEN and SYDVKM. The CDR3 has 14 residues. J was trimmed by 7 bases and V by 3 bases; bases with no gene match: 5. The CDR3 nucleotides read TGTGCCAGCAGTTTGTCAGGGGGTGGTGAAAAACTGTTTTTT. It codes for CASSLSGGGEKLFF. The full variable domain, its missing parts supplied by reference TRBV28 and TRBJ1-4, is DVKVTQSSRYLVKRTGEKVFLECVQDMDHENMFWYRQDPGLGLRLIYFSYDVKMKEKGDIPEGYSVSREKKERFSLILESASTNQTSMYLCASSLSGGGEKLFFGSGTQLSVL.

The chain combines TRBV10-1 with TRBJ2-1; D possibly corresponds to TRBD2 (6 bases). The V and J ends lost 2 bases and 0 bases respectively, with 8 bases between them. The length of the CDR3 is 15 residues. Looked up from germline, CDR1 is WNHNN and CDR2 is SYGVQD (reference sequence). The CDR3 nucleotides read TGCGCCAGCAGTGAGCCGGGGGACTCCTACAATGAGCAGTTCTTC. Protein: CASSEPGDSYNEQFF.

The gene calls are TRBV5-5 and TRBJ2-5, with 15 bases lining up with TRBD2. This CDR3 region has 17 residues. The germline V gene has CDR1 SGHKS and CDR2 YYEKEE (reference sequence). V was pared by 0 bases and J by 7 bases, with 7 bases of the junction left unmatched. The CDR3: CASSLGGTSGGPGTQYF. The CDR3 DNA follows: TGTGCCAGCAGCTTGGGAGGGACTAGCGGGGGGCCTGGGACCCAGTACTTC.

The rearrangement joins TRBV28 to TRBJ1-2, with 7 positions matching TRBD1. Germline CDR1 reads MDHEN; CDR2 reads SYDVKM. This CDR3 is 14 amino acids long. After removal of 2 bases from V and 8 bases from J, the junction contained 8 bases not matched to a gene. The CDR3 here is CASSLPGGIYGYTF. The CDR3 DNA sequence: TGTGCCAGCAGTTTACCAGGGGGAATTTACGGCTACACCTTC.

This clone was counted a few times. The V gene is TRBV7-2, the J gene TRBJ1-2; D possibly corresponds to TRBD1 (5 bases). CDR1 is SGHTA and CDR2 is FQGNSA in the germline V gene. CDR3 length equals 15 residues. Trimming left V 4 bases short and J 7 bases short, with 19 bases between. In DNA, the CDR3 is TGTGCCAGCAGCTCTACACCCCCAGGGAAAAGTGGCTACACCTTC. Translation gives CASSSTPPGKSGYTF.

The rearrangement joins TRBV9 to TRBJ2-1; 10 nucleotides line up with TRBD2. The CDR3 totals 15 residues. From germline, CDR1 is SGDLS and CDR2 YYNGEE. Trimming took 0 bases from V and 7 from J; bases not matched to a gene: 4. CDR3: CASSVEAGGLNEQFF. The CDR3 region has the DNA TGTGCCAGCAGCGTAGAAGCGGGAGGGTTGAATGAGCAGTTCTTC. Looking up the rest from reference TRBV9 and TRBJ2-1 gives the full variable domain: DSGVTQTPKHLITATGQRVTLRCSPRSGDLSVYWYQQSLDQGLQFLIQYYNGEERAKGNILERFSAQQFPDLHSELNLSSLELGDSALYFCASSVEAGGLNEQFFGPGTRLTVL.

J is TRBJ1-1 and V is TRBV6-5; 8 bases line up with TRBD1. Germline V CDR1 and CDR2: MNHEY, SVGAGI. The CDR3 consists of 15 residues. Trimming cost V 6 bases and J 4 bases; bases outside gene matches: 10. The CDR3 sequence: CASRKPTGVVTEAFF. Here the CDR3 DNA reads TGTGCCAGCAGAAAACCGACAGGGGTGGTCACTGAAGCTTTCTTT.

This chain uses TRBV7-9 with TRBJ2-2; tentative D call: TRBD2 (6 bases). V dropped 1 base and J dropped 6 bases, with 9 bases sitting between them. This CDR3 is 14 amino acids long. Germline CDR1 reads SEHNR; CDR2 reads FQNEAQ (reference sequence). The chain's CDR3 is CASSLGREAGELFF. CDR3 nucleotide sequence: TGTGCCAGCAGCTTAGGCAGGGAGGCCGGGGAGCTGTTTTTT.

The chain carries TRBV5-1 and TRBJ1-1; D is possibly TRBD1 (6 bases). V lost 4 bases to trimming and J lost 0 bases, with 19 bases between them. This CDR3 has 17 residues. The germline CDR1 and CDR2 sequences are SGHRS and YFSETQ. The CDR3 DNA reads TGCGCCAGCAGCCCCGGGACACTCAGTAACATGAACACTGAAGCTTTCTTT. This codes for CASSPGTLSNMNTEAFF. Filled out from reference TRBV5-1 and TRBJ1-1, the complete variable domain reads KAGVTQTPRYLIKTRGQQVTLSCSPISGHRSVSWYQQTPGQGLQFLFEYFSETQRNKGNFPGRFSGRQFSNSRSEMNVSTLELGDSALYLCASSPGTLSNMNTEAFFGQGTRLTVV.

The rearrangement links TRBV6-5 to TRBJ2-5, with D hard to call. The CDR3 covers 14 residues. Germline CDR1 and CDR2: MNHEY and SVGAGI. The germline V and J ends were trimmed by 5 bases and 3 bases, with 13 bases remaining between them. This CDR3 is CASSLLGGKETQYF. The CDR3 bases are TGTGCCAGCAGTCTTCTAGGCGGTAAAGAGACCCAGTACTTC.

J is TRBJ2-2 and V is TRBV11-2, with D unclear. The CDR3 totals 16 residues. Trimming removed 5 bases from V and 6 bases from J, with 19 bases in between. CDR1 SGHAT and CDR2 FQNNGV come from the germline V gene. In nucleotides, the CDR3 is TGTGCCAGCAGCAAGTACCAATCCAGCAGGTCCGGGGAGCTGTTTTTT. Amino acid sequence: CASSKYQSSRSGELFF.

The rearrangement links TRBV18 to TRBJ2-3, with D possibly matching TRBD2 (6 bases). The CDR3 covers 18 residues. The germline CDR1 and CDR2 sequences are KGHSH and LQKENI. The V end was cut by 3 bases, the J end by 4 bases, with 23 bases between. CDR3 in DNA: TGTGCCAGCTCACCCCGGCGGGATCGCCGCGGGCAAGCAGATACGCAGTATTTT. Translated, it gives CASSPRRDRRGQADTQYF.

Only a few counts were recorded for this clone. The genes are TRBV28 and TRBJ1-6, with D uncertain. The CDR3 has 15 residues. Per germline, CDR1 MDHEN and CDR2 SYDVKM. V lost 6 bases and J 3 bases, leaving 12 bases between the germline ends. The CDR3 loop reads CASRHGEGYNSPLHF. For the CDR3, the DNA is TGTGCCAGCAGACACGGGGAGGGCTATAATTCACCCCTCCACTTT.

The V and J genes are TRBV5-6 and TRBJ1-2; TRBD1 is a possible D gene (5 bases). Between the trimmed V and J ends, which lost 0 bases and 8 bases, there was a span of 11 bases. From germline, CDR1 is SGHDT and CDR2 YYEEEE. The CDR3 length is 13 residues. CDR3 amino acids: CASSLVSGLGYTF. The CDR3 DNA sequence: TGTGCCAGCAGCTTGGTTTCAGGGTTAGGCTACACCTTC.

This CDR3 is CATSDLTKDSYNEQFF. The CDR3 bases are TGTGCCACCAGTGATTTAACTAAAGACTCCTACAATGAGCAGTTCTTC. The chain couples TRBV24-1 to TRBJ2-1; D remains ambiguous. CDR1 and CDR2 from the germline V gene are KGHDR and SFDVKD. This CDR3 spans 16 amino acids. V was shortened by 1 base and J by 0 bases, with 9 bases between the two germline ends.

This clone was seen repeatedly, ten times or more. Here the CDR3 reads CASRNRGQNTEAFF. In DNA, the CDR3 is TGTGCCAGTAGGAACAGGGGCCAGAACACTGAAGCTTTCTTT. The gene calls are TRBV19 and TRBJ1-1; 7 positions match TRBD1. This CDR3 comprises 14 residues. Germline V lookup: CDR1 LNHDA, CDR2 SQIVND (reference sequence). J lost 1 base, V lost 6 bases, and 5 bases had no gene match.

The rearrangement uses TRBV27 and TRBJ2-1; D possibly corresponds to TRBD1 (5 bases). This CDR3 comprises 14 residues. The germline V gene has CDR1 MNHEY and CDR2 SMNVEV (reference sequence). V was cut by 0 bases and J by 5 bases, with 8 bases left in between. CDR3 coding DNA: TGTGCCAGCAGTTTATCCGACAGCAACAATGAGCAGTTCTTC. It translates to CASSLSDSNNEQFF.

In nucleotides, the CDR3 is TGTGCCAGCAGCACAAGAGGACAGGGGGCCTACGAGCAGTACTTC. It codes for CASSTRGQGAYEQYF. This chain connects TRBV5-6 to TRBJ2-7; 10 positions match TRBD1. Trimming removed 4 bases from V and 2 bases from J; junction bases left unmatched: 6. CDR1 is SGHDT, CDR2 YYEEEE, per germline. The CDR3 runs to 15 residues.

This clone was seen a few times. This chain links TRBV19 with TRBJ1-2; D ambiguous. CDR1 is LNHDA and CDR2 is SQIVND in the germline V gene (reference sequence). Trimming left V 7 bases short and J 7 bases short, with 16 bases between. The length of the CDR3 is 13 residues. The CDR3 is CASILRGEAGYTF. CDR3 coding DNA: TGTGCCAGTATCCTACGGGGAGAGGCTGGCTACACCTTC.

The genes are TRBV19 and TRBJ2-4, with D possibly matching TRBD1 (6 bases). The V gene lost 3 bases and the J gene lost 0 bases, with 9 bases spanning the gap. There are 15 residues in the CDR3. Germline lookup yields CDR1 LNHDA and CDR2 SQIVND (reference sequence). CDR3 region: CASSIPGVAKNIQYF. The CDR3 bases are TGTGCCAGTAGTATCCCAGGGGTAGCCAAAAACATTCAGTACTTC.

This clone has just one count. The chain uses TRBV11-2 and TRBJ2-5; 11 bases align to TRBD1. The V gene's germline CDR1 is SGHAT and CDR2 FQNNGV. V was clipped by 4 bases and J by 5 bases; unmatched bases: 6. The CDR3 sequence is 15 residues long. The CDR3 is CASSYRDRGTETQYF. The DNA of the CDR3 is TGTGCCAGCAGCTACCGGGACAGGGGGACGGAGACCCAGTACTTC. The variable domain in full, with the rest retrieved from reference TRBV11-2 and TRBJ2-5, is EAGVAQSPRYKIIEKRQSVAFWCNPISGHATLYWYQQILGQGPKLLIQFQNNGVVDDSQLPKDRFSAERLKGVDSTLKIQPAKLEDSAVYLCASSYRDRGTETQYFGPGTRLLVL.

V is TRBV27 and J is TRBJ2-2, with a weak D call TRBD1 (6 bases). The germline V gene has CDR1 MNHEY and CDR2 SMNVEV (reference sequence). V lost 6 bases to trimming and J lost 0 bases, with 14 bases between them. The CDR3 contains 16 residues. CDR3 amino acids: CASRKQGNTNTGELFF. The CDR3 region has the DNA TGTGCCAGCAGGAAACAGGGAAATACGAACACCGGGGAGCTGTTTTTT.